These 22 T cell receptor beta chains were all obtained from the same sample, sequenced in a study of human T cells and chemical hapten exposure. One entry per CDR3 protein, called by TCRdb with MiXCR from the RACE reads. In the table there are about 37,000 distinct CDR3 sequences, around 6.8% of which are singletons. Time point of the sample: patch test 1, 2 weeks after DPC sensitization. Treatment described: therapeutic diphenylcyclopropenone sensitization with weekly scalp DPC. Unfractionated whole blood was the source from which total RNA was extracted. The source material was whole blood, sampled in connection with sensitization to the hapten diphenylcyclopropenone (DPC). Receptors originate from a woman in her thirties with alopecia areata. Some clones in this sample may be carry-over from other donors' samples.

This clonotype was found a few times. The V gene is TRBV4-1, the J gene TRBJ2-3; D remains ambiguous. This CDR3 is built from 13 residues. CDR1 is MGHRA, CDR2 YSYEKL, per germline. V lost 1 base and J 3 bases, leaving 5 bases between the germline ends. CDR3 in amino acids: CASSQVTTDTQYF. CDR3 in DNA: TGCGCCAGCAGCCAAGTCACTACAGATACGCAGTATTTT.

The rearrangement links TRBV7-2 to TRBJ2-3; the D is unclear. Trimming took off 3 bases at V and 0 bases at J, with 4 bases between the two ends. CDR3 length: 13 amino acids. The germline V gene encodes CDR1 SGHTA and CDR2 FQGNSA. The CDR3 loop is CASSFPSTDTQYF. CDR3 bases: TGTGCCAGCAGCTTCCCTAGCACAGATACGCAGTATTTT.

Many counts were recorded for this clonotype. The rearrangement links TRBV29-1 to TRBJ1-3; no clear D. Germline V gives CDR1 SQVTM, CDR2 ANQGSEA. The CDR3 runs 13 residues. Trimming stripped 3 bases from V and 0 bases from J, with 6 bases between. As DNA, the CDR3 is TGCAGCGTTGAGGCCCTCTCTGGAAACACCATATATTTT. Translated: CSVEALSGNTIYF.

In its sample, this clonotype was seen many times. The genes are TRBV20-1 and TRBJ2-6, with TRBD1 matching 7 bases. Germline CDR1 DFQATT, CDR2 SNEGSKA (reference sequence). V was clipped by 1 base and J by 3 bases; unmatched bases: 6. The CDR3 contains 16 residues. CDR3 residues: CSARVAGGFGANVLTF. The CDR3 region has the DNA TGCAGTGCTAGAGTGGCAGGGGGATTTGGGGCCAACGTCCTGACTTTC.

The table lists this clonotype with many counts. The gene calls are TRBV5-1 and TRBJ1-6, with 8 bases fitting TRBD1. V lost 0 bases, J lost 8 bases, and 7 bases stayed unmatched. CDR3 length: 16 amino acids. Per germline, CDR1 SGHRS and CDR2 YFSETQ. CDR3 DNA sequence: TGCGCCAGCAGCTTGGTGTCAGGGGGCAGATATTCACCCCTCCACTTT. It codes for CASSLVSGGRYSPLHF.

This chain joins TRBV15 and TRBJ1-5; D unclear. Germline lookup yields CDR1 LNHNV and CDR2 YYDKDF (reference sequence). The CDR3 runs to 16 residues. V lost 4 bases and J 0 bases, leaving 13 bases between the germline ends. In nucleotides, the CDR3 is TGTGCCACCAGCATCCCGTCGGACTATAGCAATCAGCCCCAGCATTTT. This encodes CATSIPSDYSNQPQHF.

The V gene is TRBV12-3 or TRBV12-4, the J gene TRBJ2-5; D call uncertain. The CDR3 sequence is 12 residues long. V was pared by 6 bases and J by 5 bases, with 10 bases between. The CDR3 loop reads CASSPFSETQYF. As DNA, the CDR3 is TGTGCCAGCAGCCCATTCTCGGAGACCCAGTACTTC.

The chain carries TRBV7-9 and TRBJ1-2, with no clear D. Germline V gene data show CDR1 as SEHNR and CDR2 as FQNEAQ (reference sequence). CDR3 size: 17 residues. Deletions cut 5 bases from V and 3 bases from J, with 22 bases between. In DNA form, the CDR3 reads TGTGCCAGCAGCCCCCGGTCCTTAGATCCAACCTACTATGGCTACACCTTC. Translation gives CASSPRSLDPTYYGYTF.

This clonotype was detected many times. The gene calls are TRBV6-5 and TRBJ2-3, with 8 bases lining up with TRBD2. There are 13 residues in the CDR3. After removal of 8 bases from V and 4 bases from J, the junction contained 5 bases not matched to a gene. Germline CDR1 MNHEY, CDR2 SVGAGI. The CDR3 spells CASFGGDPDTQYF. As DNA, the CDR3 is TGTGCCAGCTTCGGGGGGGACCCAGATACGCAGTATTTT.

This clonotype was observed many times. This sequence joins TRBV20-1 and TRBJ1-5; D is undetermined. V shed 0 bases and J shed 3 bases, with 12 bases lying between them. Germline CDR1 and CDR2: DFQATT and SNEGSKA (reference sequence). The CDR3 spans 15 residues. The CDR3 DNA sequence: TGCAGTGCTAGAGATCTGGGAACGAACAATCAGCCCCAGCATTTT. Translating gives CSARDLGTNNQPQHF.

This CDR3 reads CASGRQDVMNTEAFF. The CDR3, as DNA: TGTGCCAGCGGCCGGCAGGATGTTATGAACACTGAAGCTTTCTTT. The chain couples TRBV12-3 or TRBV12-4 to TRBJ1-1; D unresolved. This CDR3 contains 15 residues. V was cut by 8 bases and J by 0 bases, with 16 bases left in between.

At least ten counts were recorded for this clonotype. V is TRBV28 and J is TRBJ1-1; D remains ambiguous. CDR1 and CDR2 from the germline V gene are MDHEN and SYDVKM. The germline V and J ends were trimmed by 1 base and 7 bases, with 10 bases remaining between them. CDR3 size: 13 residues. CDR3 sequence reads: CASSLFFQVEAFF. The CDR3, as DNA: TGTGCCAGCAGTTTATTTTTCCAGGTTGAAGCTTTCTTT.

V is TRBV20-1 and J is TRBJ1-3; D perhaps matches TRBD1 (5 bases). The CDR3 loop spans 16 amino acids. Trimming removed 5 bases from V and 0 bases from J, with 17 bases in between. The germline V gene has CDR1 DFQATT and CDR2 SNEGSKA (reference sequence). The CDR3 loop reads CSALLRQTLSGNTIYF. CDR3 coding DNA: TGCAGTGCTCTACTTCGACAGACTCTCTCTGGAAACACCATATATTTT.

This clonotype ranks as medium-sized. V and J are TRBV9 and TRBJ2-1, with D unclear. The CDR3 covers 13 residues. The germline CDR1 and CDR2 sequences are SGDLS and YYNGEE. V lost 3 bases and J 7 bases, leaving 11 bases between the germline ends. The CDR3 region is CASSALDLNEQFF. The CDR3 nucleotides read TGTGCCAGCAGCGCGTTGGACCTTAATGAGCAGTTCTTC.

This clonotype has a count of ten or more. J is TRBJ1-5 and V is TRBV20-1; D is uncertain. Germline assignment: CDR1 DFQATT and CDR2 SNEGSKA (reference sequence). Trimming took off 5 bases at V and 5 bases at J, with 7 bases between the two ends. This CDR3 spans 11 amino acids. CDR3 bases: TGCAGTGCTGGGGATGATCAGCCCCAGCATTTT. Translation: CSAGDDQPQHF.

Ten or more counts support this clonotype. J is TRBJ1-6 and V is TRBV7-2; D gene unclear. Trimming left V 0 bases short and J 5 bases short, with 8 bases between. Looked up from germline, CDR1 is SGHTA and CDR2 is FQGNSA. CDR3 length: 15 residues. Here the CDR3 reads CASSLARGNNSPLHF. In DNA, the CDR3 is TGTGCCAGCAGCTTAGCGCGGGGAAATAATTCACCCCTCCACTTT.

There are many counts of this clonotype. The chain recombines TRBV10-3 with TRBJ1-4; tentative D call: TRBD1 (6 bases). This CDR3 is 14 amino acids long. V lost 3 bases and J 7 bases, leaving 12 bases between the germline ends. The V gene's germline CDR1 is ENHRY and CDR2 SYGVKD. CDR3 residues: CAISEGGGAEKLFF. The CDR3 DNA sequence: TGTGCCATCAGTGAAGGAGGGGGGGCTGAAAAACTGTTTTTT.

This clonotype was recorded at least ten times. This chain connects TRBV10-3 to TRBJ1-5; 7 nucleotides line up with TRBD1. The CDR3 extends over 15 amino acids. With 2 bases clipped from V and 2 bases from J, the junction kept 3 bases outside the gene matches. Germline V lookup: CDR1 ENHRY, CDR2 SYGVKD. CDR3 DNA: TGTGCCATCAGTGAGGACAGGGAGGGCAATCAGCCCCAGCATTTT. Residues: CAISEDREGNQPQHF.

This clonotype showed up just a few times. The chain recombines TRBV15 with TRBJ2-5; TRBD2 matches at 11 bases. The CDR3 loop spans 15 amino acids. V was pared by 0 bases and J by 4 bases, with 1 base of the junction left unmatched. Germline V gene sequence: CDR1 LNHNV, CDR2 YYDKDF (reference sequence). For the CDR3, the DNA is TGTGCCACCAGCAGAGATAGCGGGGGGGCAGAGACCCAGTACTTC. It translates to CATSRDSGGAETQYF.

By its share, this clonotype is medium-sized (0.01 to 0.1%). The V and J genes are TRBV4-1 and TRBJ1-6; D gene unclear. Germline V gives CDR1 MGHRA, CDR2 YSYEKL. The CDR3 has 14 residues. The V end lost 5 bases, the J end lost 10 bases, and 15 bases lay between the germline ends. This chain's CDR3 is CASSYLGQNSPLHF. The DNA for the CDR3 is TGCGCCAGCAGCTACTTGGGCCAGAACTCACCCCTCCACTTT.

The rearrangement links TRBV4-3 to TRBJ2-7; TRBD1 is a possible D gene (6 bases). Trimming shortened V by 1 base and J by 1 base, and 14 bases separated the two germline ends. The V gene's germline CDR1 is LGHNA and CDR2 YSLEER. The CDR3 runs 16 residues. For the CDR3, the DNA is TGCGCCAGCAGCCAAGTATGGCCAGGGGCTTCCTACGAGCAGTACTTC. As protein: CASSQVWPGASYEQYF.

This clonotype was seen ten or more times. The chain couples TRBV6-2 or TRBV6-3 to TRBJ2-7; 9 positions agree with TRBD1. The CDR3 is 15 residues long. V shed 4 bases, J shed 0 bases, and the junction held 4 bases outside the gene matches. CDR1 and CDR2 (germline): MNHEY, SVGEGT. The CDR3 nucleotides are TGTGCCAGCAGTTTCCCGGACAGGGGCTCCTACGAGCAGTACTTC. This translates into CASSFPDRGSYEQYF.